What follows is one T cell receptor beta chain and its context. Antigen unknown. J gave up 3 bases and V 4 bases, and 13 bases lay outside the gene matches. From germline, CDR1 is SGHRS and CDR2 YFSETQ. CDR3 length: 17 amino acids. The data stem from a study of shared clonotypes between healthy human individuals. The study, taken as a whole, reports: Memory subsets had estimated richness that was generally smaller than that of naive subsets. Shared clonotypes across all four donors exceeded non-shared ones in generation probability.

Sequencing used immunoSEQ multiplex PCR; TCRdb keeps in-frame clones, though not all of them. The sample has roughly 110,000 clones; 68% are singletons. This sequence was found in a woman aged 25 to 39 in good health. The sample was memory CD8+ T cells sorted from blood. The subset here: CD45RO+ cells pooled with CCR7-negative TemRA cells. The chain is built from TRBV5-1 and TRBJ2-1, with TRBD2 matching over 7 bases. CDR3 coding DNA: TGCGCCAGCAGCCTGGGGACTACCAAATATCTCTACAATGAGCAGTTCTTC. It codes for CASSLGTTKYLYNEQFF.